This is a list of T cell receptor beta chains from one sample in a study of glioma-infiltrating T cells after dendritic cell vaccination. The assay was immunoSEQ multiplex PCR, and TCRdb's table has in-frame clones only and misses some. The profile covers about 90,000 clones, with approximately 81% appearing a single time and over 2.5% taken by the ten largest. Material: blood, obtained before dendritic cell vaccination. The receptors were sampled from a human donor with glioblastoma. CDR3s include the opening cysteine and the closing phenylalanine or tryptophan. The D gene is left open where the match is weak. Not every row has a clone size; where given, it reads once, few, many or a size class.

TRBJ2-7 | - | TRBV5-4 | - | CASSLDSGPSYEQYF | TGTGCCAGCAGCTTGGATAGCGGACCCTCCTACGAGCAGTACTTC
TRBJ1-1 | TRBD1 | TRBV2 | once | CASSGQGRTEAFF | TGTGCCAGCAGCGGACAGGGGCGGACTGAAGCTTTCTTT
TRBJ1-6 | TRBD1 | TRBV11-2 | - | CASSFRRQGHSPLHF | TGTGCCAGCAGCTTTAGGAGACAGGGGCATTCACCCCTCCACTTT
TRBJ2-7 | - | TRBV2 | once | CASSENRVSYEQYF | TGTGCCAGCAGTGAAAACAGGGTCTCCTACGAGCAGTACTTC
TRBJ2-1 | TRBD2 | TRBV2 | - | CASSASGTSGINEQFF | TGTGCCAGCAGTGCCTCCGGGACTAGCGGGATAAATGAGCAGTTCTTC
TRBJ1-6 | - | TRBV30 | - | CAWSVPEGGYNSPLHF | TGTGCCTGGAGTGTACCGGAAGGGGGCTATAATTCACCCCTCCACTTT
TRBJ2-1 | - | TRBV28 | - | CASSPVGSSYNEQFF | TGTGCCAGCAGTCCGGTTGGTAGCTCCTACAATGAGCAGTTCTTC
TRBJ1-1 | - | TRBV5-1 | - | CASSTLGEVNTEAFF | TGCGCCAGCAGCACCCTGGGGGAGGTGAACACTGAAGCTTTCTTT
TRBJ2-7 | - | TRBV5-4 | - | CASSSPVSYEQYF | TGTGCCAGCAGCTCTCCAGTCTCCTACGAGCAGTACTTC
TRBJ1-4 | TRBD1 | TRBV6-1 | few | CASSRDRVLEKLFF | TGTGCCAGCAGTAGGGACAGGGTGCTTGAAAAACTGTTTTTT
TRBJ2-7 | - | TRBV18 | - | CASSPGLLTEQYF | TGTGCCAGCTCACCGGGACTCCTCACCGAGCAGTACTTC
TRBJ1-2 | - | TRBV2 | - | CATGGAGYGYTF | TGTGCCACTGGGGGGGCCGGTTATGGCTACACCTTC
TRBJ2-5 | TRBD2 | TRBV7-9 | - | CALSAGGYQETQYF | TGTGCCCTCTCAGCGGGAGGGTACCAAGAGACCCAGTACTTC
TRBJ1-5 | - | TRBV7-2 | few | CASSGAKDQPQHF | TGTGCCAGCAGCGGGGCTAAGGATCAGCCCCAGCATTTT
TRBJ1-4 | - | TRBV10-3 | - | CAISPLASNEKLFF | TGTGCCATCAGCCCCCTAGCCAGCAATGAAAAACTGTTTTTT
TRBJ2-7 | - | TRBV5-1 | - | CASRLDPGSDEQYF | TGCGCCAGCAGATTGGACCCGGGGTCGGACGAGCAGTACTTC
TRBJ1-6 | - | TRBV5-6 | - | CASSLEWSGADNSPLHF | TGTGCCAGCAGCTTGGAATGGTCGGGAGCTGATAATTCACCCCTCCACTTT